Presented here are 10 T cell receptor beta chains from one specimen sequenced in a study of T-cell reconstitution after alpha-beta-depleted transplantation in children. During its preparation, the TCRbeta library received unique molecular identifiers. TCRdb reprocessed the PCR reads via MiXCR and lists one record per CDR3 protein. This table has approximately 630,000 distinct CDR3 sequences, approximately 14% appearing once. Sequenced here: PBMCs, sampled before TCRalphabeta/CD19-depleted stem cell transplant. The source of these receptors is a girl aged 2-10 years with congenital amegakaryocytic thrombocytopenia, due to receive a stem cell transplant.

The genes are TRBV2 and TRBJ2-4; possibly TRBD2 for D (6 bases). Germline values: CDR1 SNHLY, CDR2 FYNNEI. The CDR3 loop spans 15 amino acids. Trimming cost V 6 bases and J 9 bases, with 21 bases left between them. CDR3 DNA sequence: TGTGCCAGCAGCGACCAAGGATGGGGGGTCCGCATTCAGTACTTC. Translation gives CASSDQGWGVRIQYF. Supplemented by reference TRBV2 and TRBJ2-4, the full variable domain reads EPEVTQTPSHQVTQMGQEVILRCVPISNHLYFYWYRQILGQKVEFLVSFYNNEISEKSEIFDDQFSVERPDGSNFTLKIRSTKLEDSAMYFCASSDQGWGVRIQYFGAGTRLSVL.

This clonotype occurred once. The chain recombines TRBV7-2 with TRBJ2-2; 13 positions agree with TRBD2. Germline-derived CDR1 and CDR2 are SGHTA and FQGNSA. The CDR3 loop spans 18 amino acids. J was trimmed by 6 bases and V by 0 bases; bases with no gene match: 7. The CDR3 DNA reads as TGTGCCAGCAGCTTAGCTGGACTAGCGGGAGACTTTTCCGGGGAGCTGTTTTTT. This gives the protein CASSLAGLAGDFSGELFF.

The chain is built from TRBV12-3 or TRBV12-4 and TRBJ2-5; D is possibly TRBD1 (5 bases). The CDR3 loop spans 15 amino acids. Between the trimmed V and J ends, which lost 3 bases and 5 bases, there was a span of 16 bases. The CDR3, as DNA: TGTGCCAGCAGTTTCGAACTGCAGGGTCGGGAGACCCAGTACTTC. Translated, it gives CASSFELQGRETQYF.

This clonotype occurred many times. V is TRBV7-9 and J is TRBJ2-3; weak D call: TRBD2 (6 bases). Germline CDR1 reads SEHNR; CDR2 reads FQNEAQ (reference sequence). Trimming shortened V by 1 base and J by 6 bases, and 11 bases separated the two germline ends. The CDR3 is made up of 14 amino acids. CDR3 protein: CASSLDPGEDTQYF. In nucleotides, the CDR3 is TGTGCCAGCAGCTTAGACCCGGGGGAGGATACGCAGTATTTT.

This clonotype was found many times. The chain carries TRBV5-5 and TRBJ1-5; D might be TRBD1 (5 bases). The ends were cut back, 5 bases at V and 4 bases at J, with 13 bases in the middle. CDR1 and CDR2 (germline): SGHKS, YYEKEE (reference sequence). This CDR3 is 14 amino acids long. CDR3: CASSFQGPNQPQHF. The CDR3 DNA reads TGTGCCAGCAGTTTTCAGGGACCAAATCAGCCCCAGCATTTT.

This chain links TRBV5-1 with TRBJ2-5; perhaps TRBD2 as D (6 bases). The V gene lost 4 bases and the J gene lost 2 bases, with 12 bases spanning the gap. Germline-derived CDR1 and CDR2 are SGHRS and YFSETQ. The CDR3 covers 14 residues. The CDR3, as DNA: TGCGCCAGCAGCGGAGGGGAGAGGCAAGAGACCCAGTACTTC. Its protein product is CASSGGERQETQYF.

This chain connects TRBV5-1 to TRBJ2-5; 7 positions match TRBD2. Germline V gene sequence: CDR1 SGHRS, CDR2 YFSETQ. The CDR3 consists of 14 residues. V lost 4 bases and J lost 2; bases outside the gene matches: 5. The CDR3 sequence is CASSGERGQETQYF. The CDR3 DNA reads TGCGCCAGCAGCGGTGAGCGGGGACAAGAGACCCAGTACTTC. The complete variable domain, with remaining parts taken from reference TRBV5-1 and TRBJ2-5, reads KAGVTQTPRYLIKTRGQQVTLSCSPISGHRSVSWYQQTPGQGLQFLFEYFSETQRNKGNFPGRFSGRQFSNSRSEMNVSTLELGDSALYLCASSGERGQETQYFGPGTRLLVL.

This clonotype was seen at least ten times. The chain employs TRBV5-6 and TRBJ2-2; D gene unclear. This CDR3 has 10 residues. V was cut by 7 bases and J by 6 bases, with 4 bases left in between. Per germline, CDR1 SGHDT and CDR2 YYEEEE. The CDR3 loop is CASGSGELFF. The CDR3 DNA reads as TGTGCCAGCGGGTCCGGGGAGCTGTTTTTT.

This clonotype appeared a few times. The chain is built from TRBV5-1 and TRBJ2-2, with D perhaps given as TRBD1 or TRBD2 (5 bases each). Looked up from germline, CDR1 is SGHRS and CDR2 is YFSETQ. The V and J ends lost 0 bases and 3 bases respectively, with 9 bases between them. The length of the CDR3 is 15 residues. CDR3 loop: CASSLAGPHTGELFF. DNA of the CDR3: TGCGCCAGCAGCTTGGCGGGACCACACACCGGGGAGCTGTTTTTT.

This clonotype was observed many times. This chain links TRBV5-1 with TRBJ1-2, with D uncertain. Germline-derived CDR1 and CDR2 are SGHRS and YFSETQ. V was clipped by 3 bases and J by 7 bases, with 25 bases between them. CDR3 size: 17 residues. In DNA, the CDR3 is TGCGCCAGCAGCTCTCTGTGGCAGCCGTCTGAAACGAGTGGCTACACCTTC. This gives the protein CASSSLWQPSETSGYTF.